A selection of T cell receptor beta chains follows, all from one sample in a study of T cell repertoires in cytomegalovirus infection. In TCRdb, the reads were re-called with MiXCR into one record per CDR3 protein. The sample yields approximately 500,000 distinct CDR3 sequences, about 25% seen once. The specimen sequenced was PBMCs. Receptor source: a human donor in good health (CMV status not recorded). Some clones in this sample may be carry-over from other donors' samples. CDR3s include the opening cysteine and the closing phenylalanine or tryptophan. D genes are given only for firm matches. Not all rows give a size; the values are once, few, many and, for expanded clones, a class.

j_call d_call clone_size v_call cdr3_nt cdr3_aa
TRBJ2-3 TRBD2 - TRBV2 TGTGCCAGCAGTGAATGGCCTAGCGGGAGCACAGATACGCAGTATTTT CASSEWPSGSTDTQYF
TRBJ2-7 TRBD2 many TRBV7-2 TGTGCCAGCAGCTTAGGGGCTAGCGGGAGGAGCAACGAGCAGTACTTC CASSLGASGRSNEQYF
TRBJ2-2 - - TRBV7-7 TGTGCTAGCAGCTCCGAGGCAGCCGGGGAGCTGTTTTTT CASSSEAAGELFF
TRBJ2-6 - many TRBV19 TGTGCCGGCTCGGACTCGAGCTCTGGGGCCAACGTCCTGACTTTC CAGSDSSSGANVLTF
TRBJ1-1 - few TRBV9 TGTGCCAGCAGCGTGTCATCCTCAGGAGGGTCTGAAGCTTTCTTT CASSVSSSGGSEAFF
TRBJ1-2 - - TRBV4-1 TGCGCCAGCAGCCATGCTTCAAGACTGGAGAACTATGGCTACACCTTC CASSHASRLENYGYTF
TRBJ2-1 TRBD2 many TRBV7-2 TGTGCCAGCAGCCTGGGACTAGCGGGAGGCGCGAGCTCCTACAATGAGCAGTTCTTC CASSLGLAGGASSYNEQFF
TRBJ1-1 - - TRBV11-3 TGTGCCAGCAGCGGCCCCCCCGTGGGGCGGTGGAACACTGAAGCTTTCTTT CASSGPPVGRWNTEAFF
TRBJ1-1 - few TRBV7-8 TGTGCCAGCAGCTTAGCCGTGGCCAGGAACACTGAAGCTTTCTTT CASSLAVARNTEAFF
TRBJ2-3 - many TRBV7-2 TGTGCCAGCAGCCCCCAGGCGGGAACCTACACAGATACGCAGTATTTT CASSPQAGTYTDTQYF
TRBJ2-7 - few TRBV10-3 TGTGCCATCAGTTCACGGGCCCAAAGGAGCGAGCAGTACTTC CAISSRAQRSEQYF
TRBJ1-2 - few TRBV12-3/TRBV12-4 TGTGCCAGCAGTGGATCGACGGAGGGGGACTATGGCTACACCTTC CASSGSTEGDYGYTF
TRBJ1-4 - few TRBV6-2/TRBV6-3 TGTGCCAGCAGTTATCACGGTGGCGGTCGGGATAATGAAAAACTGTTTTTT CASSYHGGGRDNEKLFF
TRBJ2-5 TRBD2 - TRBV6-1 TGTGCCAGCAACCCAGTCGCGGGAGGCCGCCAGTACTTC CASNPVAGGRQYF
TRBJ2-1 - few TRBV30 TGTGCCTGGAGTGTACTGAGAGTTCCCTACAATGAGCAGTTCTTC CAWSVLRVPYNEQFF
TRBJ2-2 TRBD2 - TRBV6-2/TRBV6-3 TGTGCCAGCAGTTACTCTCCGGGAGGGCCCCCAGCCGGGGAGCTGTTTTTT CASSYSPGGPPAGELFF
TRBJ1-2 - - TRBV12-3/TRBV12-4 TGTGCCAGCAGTTTTAAGGCAGGGGCTGGCTACACCTTC CASSFKAGAGYTF
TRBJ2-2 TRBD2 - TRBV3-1 TGTGCCAGCAGCCCTAGCGGGAGAGGTTCCGGGGAGCTGTTTTTT CASSPSGRGSGELFF
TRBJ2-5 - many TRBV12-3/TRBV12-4 TGTGCCAGCTCCAAACCCGGGACTCCGGCGGAGACCCAGTACTTC CASSKPGTPAETQYF
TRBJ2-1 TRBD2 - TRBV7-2 TGTGCCAGCAGCTTAGCGACACTAGCGGGCACCAATGAGCAGTTCTTC CASSLATLAGTNEQFF
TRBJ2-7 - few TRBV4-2 TGTGCCAGCAGCCAAACGGGACAACTAACCTACGAGCAGTACTTC CASSQTGQLTYEQYF
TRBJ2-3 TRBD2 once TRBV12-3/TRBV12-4 TGTGCCAGCAGTACGCTATATAGCGGGGTCACAGATACGCAGTATTTT CASSTLYSGVTDTQYF
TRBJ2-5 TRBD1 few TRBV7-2 TGTGCCAGCAGCCCAAGGGCCCAGGGGGCTGGGGAGACCCAGTACTTC CASSPRAQGAGETQYF
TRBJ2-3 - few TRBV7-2 TGTGCCAGCAGCTATAGAAAAGGGGGAATTGATACAGATACGCAGTATTTT CASSYRKGGIDTDTQYF
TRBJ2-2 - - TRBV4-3 TGCGCCAGCAGCCAAGGAAGTGGGTATGGTCGGACCGGGGAGCTGTTTTTT CASSQGSGYGRTGELFF
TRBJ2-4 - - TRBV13 TGTGCCAGCAGCCGACAGATTGAAAACATTCAGTACTTC CASSRQIENIQYF
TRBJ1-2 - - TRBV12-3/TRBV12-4 TGTGCCAGCAGTTTAGATGCTGGGGACGTCTACACCTTC CASSLDAGDVYTF
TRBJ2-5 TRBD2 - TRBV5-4 TGTGCCAGCAGCACGCGGGCGGGAGGGGAAGAGACCCAGTACTTC CASSTRAGGEETQYF
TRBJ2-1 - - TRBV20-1 TGCAGTGCCTCCGGGGAGACTGCGTATGAGCAGTTCTTT CSASGETAYEQFF
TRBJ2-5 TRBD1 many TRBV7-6 TGTGCCAGCAGCTTTGACAGGGGGAGAAAAGAGACCCAGTACTTC CASSFDRGRKETQYF
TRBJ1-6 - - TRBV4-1 TGCGCCAGCAGCCAAGTTGGAGCGCCGAGGAAGAATTCACCCCTCCACTTT CASSQVGAPRKNSPLHF
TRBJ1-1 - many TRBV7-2 TGTGCCAGCAGCTTAGGTGGAGATCGGCTGACTTTCTTT CASSLGGDRLTFF
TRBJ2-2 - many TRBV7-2 TGTGCCAGCAGCTTTTCCCCCTCGGACAGTTCGATTTTT CASSFSPSDSSIF
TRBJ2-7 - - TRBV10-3 TGTGCCATCAGTGCCAGGGAAGAAGGTTACGAGCAGTACTTC CAISAREEGYEQYF
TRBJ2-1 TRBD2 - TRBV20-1 TGCAGTGCTCACGGACTAGCGGGAGCGGGTGAGCAGTTCTTC CSAHGLAGAGEQFF
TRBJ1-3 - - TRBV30 TGTGCCTGGAGTCTACAGGGCCACACCATATATTTT CAWSLQGHTIYF
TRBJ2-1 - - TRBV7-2 TGTGCCAGCACCCAGGAGCATGAGCAGTTCTTC CASTQEHEQFF
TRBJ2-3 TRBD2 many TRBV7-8 TGTGCCAGCAGCTTAGGGGGGACTAGCGGTATCACAGATACGCAGTATTTT CASSLGGTSGITDTQYF
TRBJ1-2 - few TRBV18 TGTGCCAGCTCACCGGACAGACAGTCTAACTATGGCTACACCTTC CASSPDRQSNYGYTF
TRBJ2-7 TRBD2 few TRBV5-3 TGTGCCAGAAGTCACCGGGAGGAATGGTTCTACGAGCAGTACTTC CARSHREEWFYEQYF
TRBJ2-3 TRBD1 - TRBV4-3 TGCGCCAGCAGCCTGCGGGACAGGCCCTCAGATACGCAGTATTTT CASSLRDRPSDTQYF
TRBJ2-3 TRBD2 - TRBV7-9 TGTGCCAGCAGCTCCCCCCCTAGCGGGAGCACAGATACGCAGTATTTT CASSSPPSGSTDTQYF
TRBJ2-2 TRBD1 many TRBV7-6 TGTGCCAGCAGCTTACAGGGGGCGCGGGCCGGGGAGCTGTTTTTT CASSLQGARAGELFF
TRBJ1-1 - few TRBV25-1 TGTGCCAGCAGCAAGGGTACAAGTACTGAAGCTTTCTTT CASSKGTSTEAFF
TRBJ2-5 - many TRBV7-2 TGTGCCAGCAGCTTATTTCCCCAAGAGACCCAGTACTTC CASSLFPQETQYF
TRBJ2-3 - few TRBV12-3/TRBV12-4 TGTGCCAGCAGCCCCATTGACGCGGCGCCGGAGAAGCGAGATACGCAGTATTTT CASSPIDAAPEKRDTQYF
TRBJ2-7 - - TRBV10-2 TGCGCCAGCAGTGAGTCGCAGGGGAGGGCGGTATCCTACGAGCAGTACTTC CASSESQGRAVSYEQYF
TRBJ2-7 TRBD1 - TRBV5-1 TGCGCCAGCAGCATATTGACAGGGACCTACGAGCAGTACTTC CASSILTGTYEQYF
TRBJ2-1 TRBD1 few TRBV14 TGTGCCAGCAGCCAAACCGGGACAGGGAGCTATGAGCAGTTCTTC CASSQTGTGSYEQFF
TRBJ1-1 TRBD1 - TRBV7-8 TGTGCCAGCAGCTTAGCGAGGACAGGGGGCACTGAAGCTTTCTTT CASSLARTGGTEAFF